This TCR beta chain was captured in a study of T-cell memory formation after mild COVID-19. The study, taken as a whole, reports: In second-wave clones peaking day 37, SARS-CoV-2 specificity remained unconfirmed.

The CDR3 length is 9 residues, termini included. TCRdb re-called the 5' RACE reads with MiXCR, one entry per CDR3 protein. The profile covers 180,000 or so distinct CDR3 sequences, with approximately 10% appearing a single time and approximately 4% taken by the ten largest. Only a few counts were recorded for this clonotype. Its antigen is still unknown. Likely a read error: the CDR3 ends without its conserved phenylalanine or tryptophan. The limits of the CDR3 on the DNA are not certain, so only TCRdb's listed CDR3 is given. This receptor was obtained from a young man who had mild COVID-19 (a few samples of this study predate the infection). Cell type and time point are not known. The chain recombines TRBV12-3 or TRBV12-4 with TRBJ2-7; the D segment call TRBD2 is taken from the table without a DNA check. Source material: PBMCs or a T cell subset sorted from them (not recorded which). The CDR3 loop is CASSIQGLG.